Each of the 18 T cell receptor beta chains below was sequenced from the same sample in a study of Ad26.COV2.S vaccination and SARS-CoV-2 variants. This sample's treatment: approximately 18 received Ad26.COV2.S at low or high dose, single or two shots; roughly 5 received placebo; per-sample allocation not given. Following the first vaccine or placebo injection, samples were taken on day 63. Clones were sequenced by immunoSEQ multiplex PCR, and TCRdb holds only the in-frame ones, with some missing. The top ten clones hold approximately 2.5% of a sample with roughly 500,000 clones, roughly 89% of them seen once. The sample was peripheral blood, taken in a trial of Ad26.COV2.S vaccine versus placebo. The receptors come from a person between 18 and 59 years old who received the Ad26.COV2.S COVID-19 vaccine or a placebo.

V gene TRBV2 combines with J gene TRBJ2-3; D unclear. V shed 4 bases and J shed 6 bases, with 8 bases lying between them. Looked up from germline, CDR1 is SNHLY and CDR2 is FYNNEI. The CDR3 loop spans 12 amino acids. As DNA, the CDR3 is TGTGCCAGCAGTGTCGGCTGGGATACGCAGTATTTT. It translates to CASSVGWDTQYF.

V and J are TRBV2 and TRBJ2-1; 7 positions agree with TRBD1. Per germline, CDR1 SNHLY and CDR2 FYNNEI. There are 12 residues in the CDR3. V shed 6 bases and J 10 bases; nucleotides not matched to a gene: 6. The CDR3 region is CASSDREWEQFF. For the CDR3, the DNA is TGTGCCAGCAGCGACAGGGAATGGGAGCAGTTCTTC.

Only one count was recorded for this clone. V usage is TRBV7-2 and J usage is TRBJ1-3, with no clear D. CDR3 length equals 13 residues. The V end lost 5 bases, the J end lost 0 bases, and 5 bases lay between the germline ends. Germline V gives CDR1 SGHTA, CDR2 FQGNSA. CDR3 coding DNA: TGTGCCAGCAGCCCCACCTCTGGAAACACCATATATTTT. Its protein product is CASSPTSGNTIYF.

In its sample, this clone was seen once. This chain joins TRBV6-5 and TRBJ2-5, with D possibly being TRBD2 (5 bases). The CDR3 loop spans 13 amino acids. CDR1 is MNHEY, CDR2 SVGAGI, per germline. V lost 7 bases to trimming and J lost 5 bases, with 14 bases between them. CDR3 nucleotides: TGTGCCAGCATATTGGGCGGGTGGGAGACCCAGTACTTC. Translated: CASILGGWETQYF.

The CDR3 loop reads CASSLLGRGGSNEQFF. DNA for the CDR3: TGTGCCAGCAGCTTATTGGGTCGGGGGGGCTCCAATGAGCAGTTCTTC. The rearrangement links TRBV7-2 to TRBJ2-1, with 8 bases fitting TRBD2. The CDR3 runs to 16 residues. J gave up 6 bases and V 2 bases, and 9 bases lay outside the gene matches. Germline V gene sequence: CDR1 SGHTA, CDR2 FQGNSA.

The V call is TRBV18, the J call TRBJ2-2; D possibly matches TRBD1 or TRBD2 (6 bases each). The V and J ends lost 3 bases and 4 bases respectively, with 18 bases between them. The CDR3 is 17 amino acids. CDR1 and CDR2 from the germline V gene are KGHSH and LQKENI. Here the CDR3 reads CASSPRGQGLITGELFF. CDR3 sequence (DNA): TGTGCCAGCTCACCCAGGGGTCAGGGACTGATCACCGGGGAGCTGTTTTTT.

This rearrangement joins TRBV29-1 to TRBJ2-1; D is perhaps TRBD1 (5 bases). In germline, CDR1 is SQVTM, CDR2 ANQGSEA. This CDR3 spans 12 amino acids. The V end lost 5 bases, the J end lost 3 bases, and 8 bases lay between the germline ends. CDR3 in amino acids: CSVRQNYNEQFF. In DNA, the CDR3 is TGCAGCGTTCGACAGAACTACAATGAGCAGTTCTTC.

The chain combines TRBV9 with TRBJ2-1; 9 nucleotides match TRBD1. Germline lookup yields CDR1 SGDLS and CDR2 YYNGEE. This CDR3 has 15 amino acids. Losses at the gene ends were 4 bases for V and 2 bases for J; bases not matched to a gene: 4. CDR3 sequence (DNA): TGTGCCAGCAGCCCACAGGGGGCGCCCTACAATGAGCAGTTCTTC. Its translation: CASSPQGAPYNEQFF.

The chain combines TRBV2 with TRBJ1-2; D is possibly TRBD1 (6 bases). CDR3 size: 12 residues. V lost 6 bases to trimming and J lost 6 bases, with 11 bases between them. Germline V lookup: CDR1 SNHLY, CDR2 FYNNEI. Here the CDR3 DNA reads TGTGCCAGCAGGGTTACAGGGAATGGCTACACCTTC. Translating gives CASRVTGNGYTF.

CDR3 region: CASSLQAGGLETQYF. The CDR3 DNA follows: TGTGCCAGCAGTTTACAGGCAGGGGGCCTAGAGACCCAGTACTTC. The chain carries TRBV28 and TRBJ2-5; 8 positions match TRBD1. CDR3 length: 15 residues. Germline V lookup: CDR1 MDHEN, CDR2 SYDVKM. With V trimmed by 2 bases and J by 4 bases, 6 bases remained unmatched.

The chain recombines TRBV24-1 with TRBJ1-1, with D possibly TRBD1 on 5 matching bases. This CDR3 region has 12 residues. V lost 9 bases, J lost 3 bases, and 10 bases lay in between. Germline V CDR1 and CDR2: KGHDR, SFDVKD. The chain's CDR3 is CATRGSDTEAFF. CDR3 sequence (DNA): TGTGCCACCCGGGGGTCAGACACTGAAGCTTTCTTT.

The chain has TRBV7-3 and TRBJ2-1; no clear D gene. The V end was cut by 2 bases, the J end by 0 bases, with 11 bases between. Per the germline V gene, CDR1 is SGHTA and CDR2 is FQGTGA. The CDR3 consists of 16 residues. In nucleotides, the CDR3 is TGTGCCAGCAGCTTAGATGGCAGCCACTCCTACAATGAGCAGTTCTTC. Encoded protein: CASSLDGSHSYNEQFF.

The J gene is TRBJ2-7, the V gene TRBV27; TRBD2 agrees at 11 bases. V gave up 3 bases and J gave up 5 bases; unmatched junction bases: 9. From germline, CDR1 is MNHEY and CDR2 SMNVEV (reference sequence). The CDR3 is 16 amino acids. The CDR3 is CASSFPKTSGVDEQYV. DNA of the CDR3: TGTGCCAGCAGTTTTCCGAAGACTAGCGGGGTTGACGAGCAGTACGTC.

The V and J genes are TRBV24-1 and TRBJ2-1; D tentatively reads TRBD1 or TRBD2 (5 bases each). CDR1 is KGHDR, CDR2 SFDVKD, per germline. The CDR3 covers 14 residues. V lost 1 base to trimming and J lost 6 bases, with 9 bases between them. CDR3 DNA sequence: TGTGCCACCAGTGATTTTAGGGACGGCAATGAGCAGTTCTTC. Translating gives CATSDFRDGNEQFF.

CDR3 coding DNA: TGTGCCACTTTGGGGGAGGGTTTTATTGAGCAGTTCTTC. Translated: CATLGEGFIEQFF. The chain is built from TRBV2 and TRBJ2-1; 7 bases align to TRBD2. The CDR3 runs 13 residues. Trimming took 10 bases from V and 9 from J; bases not matched to a gene: 12. Per the germline V gene, CDR1 is SNHLY and CDR2 is FYNNEI.

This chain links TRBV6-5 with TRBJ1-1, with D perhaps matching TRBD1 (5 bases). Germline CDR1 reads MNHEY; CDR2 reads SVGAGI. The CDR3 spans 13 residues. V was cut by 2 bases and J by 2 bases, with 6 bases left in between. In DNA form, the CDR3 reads TGTGCCAGCAGTTACCAGGGAAACACTGAAGCTTTCTTT. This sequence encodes CASSYQGNTEAFF.

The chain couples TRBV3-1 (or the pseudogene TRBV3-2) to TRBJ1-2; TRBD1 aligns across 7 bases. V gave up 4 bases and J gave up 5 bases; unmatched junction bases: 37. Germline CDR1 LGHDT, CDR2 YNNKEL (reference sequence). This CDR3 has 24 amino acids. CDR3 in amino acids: CASSPTGGAQGLTMATEISYGYTF. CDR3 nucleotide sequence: TGTGCCAGCAGCCCGACAGGAGGGGCACAGGGGCTAACTATGGCTACGGAAATTTCGTATGGCTACACCTTC.

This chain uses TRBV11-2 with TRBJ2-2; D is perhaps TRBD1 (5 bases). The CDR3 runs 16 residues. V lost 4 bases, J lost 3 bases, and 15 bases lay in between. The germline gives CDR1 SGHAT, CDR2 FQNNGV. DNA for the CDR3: TGTGCCAGCAGCTCATCGCAGGGCCGGGACACCGGGGAGCTGTTTTTT. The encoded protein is CASSSSQGRDTGELFF.